The text below deals with one T cell receptor (beta chain). V gave up 2 bases and J gave up 0 bases, with 11 bases separating them. The germline CDR1 and CDR2 sequences are WSHSY and SAAADI. The CDR3 extends over 15 amino acids. This table comes from immunoSEQ multiplex PCR, and its TCRdb copy is limited to in-frame clones, with some not included. The sample consists of 51,000 or so clones, less than 85% of them appearing once. These data are taken from a study of radiotherapy plus CTLA-4 blockade in lung cancer. This sequence joins TRBV10-2 and TRBJ2-7; tentative D call: TRBD1 (6 bases). The material was peripheral blood, obtained from a patient treated with radiotherapy plus ipilimumab. The receptor was isolated from a human donor with non-small cell lung cancer who had stable disease on radiotherapy plus ipilimumab. Here the CDR3 DNA reads TGCGCCAGCAGTGAGACAGGGTCGGCCTCCTACGAGCAGTACGTC. It is translated as CASSETGSASYEQYV.